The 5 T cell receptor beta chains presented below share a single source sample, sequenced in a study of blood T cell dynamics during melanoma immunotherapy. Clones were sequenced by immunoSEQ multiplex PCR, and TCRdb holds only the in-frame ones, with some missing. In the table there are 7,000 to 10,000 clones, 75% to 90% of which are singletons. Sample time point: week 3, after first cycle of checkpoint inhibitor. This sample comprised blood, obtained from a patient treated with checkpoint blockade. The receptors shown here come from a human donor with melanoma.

CDR3 sequence reads: CASSFSSSPHYGYTF. The CDR3 nucleotides are TGTGCCAGCAGTTTTAGTTCGTCACCACACTATGGCTACACCTTC. This chain joins TRBV27 and TRBJ1-2; no clear D. This CDR3 contains 15 residues. V gave up 3 bases and J gave up 3 bases, with 14 bases separating them. The germline gives CDR1 MNHEY, CDR2 SMNVEV (reference sequence).

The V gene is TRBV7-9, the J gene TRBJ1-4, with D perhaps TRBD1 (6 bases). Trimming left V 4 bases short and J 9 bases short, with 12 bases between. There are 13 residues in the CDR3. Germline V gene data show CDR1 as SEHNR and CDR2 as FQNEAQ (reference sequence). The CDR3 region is CASSWPRGQKLFF. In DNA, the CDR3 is TGTGCCAGCAGCTGGCCCAGGGGTCAAAAACTGTTTTTT.

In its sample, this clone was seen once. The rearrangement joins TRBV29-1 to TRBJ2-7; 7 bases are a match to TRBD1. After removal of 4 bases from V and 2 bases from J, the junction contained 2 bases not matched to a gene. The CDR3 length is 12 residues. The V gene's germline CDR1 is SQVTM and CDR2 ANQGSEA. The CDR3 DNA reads TGCAGCGTTGTTACAGGGGCCTACGAGCAGTACTTC. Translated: CSVVTGAYEQYF.

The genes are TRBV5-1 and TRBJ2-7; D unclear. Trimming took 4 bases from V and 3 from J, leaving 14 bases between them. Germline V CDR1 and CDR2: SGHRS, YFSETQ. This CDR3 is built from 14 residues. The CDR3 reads CASSPRPMNYEQYF. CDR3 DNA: TGCGCCAGCAGCCCCAGACCAATGAACTACGAGCAGTACTTC.

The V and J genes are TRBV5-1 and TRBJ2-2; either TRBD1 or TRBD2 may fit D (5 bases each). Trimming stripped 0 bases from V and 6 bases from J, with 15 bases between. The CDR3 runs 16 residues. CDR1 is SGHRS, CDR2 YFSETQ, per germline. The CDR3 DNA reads TGCGCCAGCAGCTTGGGGGACCAAATATCACCCGGGGAGCTGTTTTTT. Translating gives CASSLGDQISPGELFF.